This T cell receptor beta chain emerged from a study of T-cell memory formation after mild COVID-19. Broader study findings: The study found contracting CD4+ clones mainly in CM and EM and contracting CD8+ clones in EMRA.

Germline CDR1 is SGHRS and CDR2 is YFSETQ. The CDR3 contains 14 residues. The V segment lost 4 bases and the J segment 5 bases; nucleotides outside the gene matches: 9. For this clonotype: The antigen is not known.

TCRdb itself ran the 5' RACE reads through MiXCR, one entry per CDR3 protein. This sample has roughly 240,000 distinct CDR3 sequences; 15% to 19% occur once, and the top ten carry more than 2%. The specimen was PBMCs or a T cell subset sorted from them (not recorded which). The clonotype was recovered from an adult woman who had mild COVID-19 (a few samples of this study predate the infection). Cell type and time point are not known. The chain employs TRBV5-1 and TRBJ2-7; 7 bases agree with TRBD1. DNA for the CDR3: TGCGCCAGCAGCGTAGGGACAGTACACAACGAGCAGTACTTC. Encoded protein: CASSVGTVHNEQYF.